The 18 T cell receptor beta chains listed next were all sequenced from one sample in a study of blood T cell repertoires in COVID-19. The repertoire was sequenced with immunoSEQ multiplex PCR; TCRdb's copy has only in-frame clones and lacks some. In the table there are about 300,000 clones, less than 85% of which are singletons. The source material was PBMCs or T cells enriched from blood (not recorded which). These receptors were collected from a woman aged 25-40 years who had been exposed to COVID-19.

The rearrangement uses TRBV30 and TRBJ2-3, with TRBD2 matching 10 bases. Germline lookup yields CDR1 GTSNPN and CDR2 SVGIG (reference sequence). CDR3 size: 15 residues. Trimming at V came to 3 bases and at J to 4 bases, leaving 7 bases not matched to a gene. The CDR3 DNA is TGTGCCTGGAGCATTAGCGGGGGGTTGGCAGATACGCAGTATTTT. Residues: CAWSISGGLADTQYF. Full variable domain (rest looked up from reference TRBV30 and TRBJ2-3): SQTIHQWPATLVQPVGSPLSLECTVEGTSNPNLYWYRQAAGRGLQLLFYSVGIGQISSEVPQNLSASRPQDRQFILSSKKLLLSDSGFYLCAWSISGGLADTQYFGPGTRLTVL.

The chain uses TRBV6-2 or TRBV6-3 and TRBJ2-2, with TRBD2 matching 7 bases. V was pared by 4 bases and J by 1 base, with 9 bases of the junction left unmatched. The CDR3 sequence is 17 residues long. In germline, CDR1 is MNHEY, CDR2 SVGEGT. CDR3 loop: CASSFHPSGGNTGELFF. The CDR3 nucleotides are TGTGCCAGCAGTTTCCACCCCTCGGGGGGGAACACCGGGGAGCTGTTTTTT.

This chain joins TRBV5-1 and TRBJ2-1; D is perhaps TRBD1 (5 bases). The CDR3 is 14 amino acids. Germline V gene sequence: CDR1 SGHRS, CDR2 YFSETQ. Trimming pared 5 bases from V and 8 bases from J, leaving 17 bases between. The CDR3 sequence: CASRVVSGADEQFF. The CDR3 DNA is TGCGCCAGCAGGGTGGTCTCTGGGGCGGATGAGCAGTTCTTC.

This sequence joins TRBV7-3 and TRBJ2-2; 7 positions agree with TRBD1. This CDR3 comprises 17 residues. The V and J ends lost 5 bases and 3 bases, in that order; junction bases with no gene match: 12. Germline CDR1 reads SGHTA; CDR2 reads FQGTGA. The CDR3 is CASSPPSGTEHTGELFF. CDR3 sequence (DNA): TGTGCCAGCAGCCCTCCTTCCGGGACAGAACACACCGGGGAGCTGTTTTTT.

The chain employs TRBV7-8 and TRBJ2-7, with D possibly TRBD1 on 6 matching bases. Germline V gene data show CDR1 as SGHVS and CDR2 as FQNEAQ. The ends were cut back, 2 bases at V and 1 base at J, with 21 bases in the middle. The CDR3 is 18 residues long. CDR3 in amino acids: CASSLSQGPGTLSYEQYF. CDR3 coding DNA: TGTGCCAGCAGCTTAAGCCAGGGTCCTGGGACACTATCCTACGAGCAGTACTTC.

This chain links TRBV25-1 with TRBJ1-2; TRBD1 aligns across 8 bases. The CDR3 length is 13 residues. Germline CDR1 MGHDK, CDR2 SYGVNS. Trimming took 5 bases from V and 6 from J; bases not matched to a gene: 5. CDR3 sequence: CASSPSGGHGYTF. In nucleotides, the CDR3 is TGTGCCAGCAGTCCCTCAGGGGGCCATGGCTACACCTTC.

V usage is TRBV27 and J usage is TRBJ2-7, with 7 bases aligning to TRBD2. With V trimmed by 2 bases and J by 4 bases, 11 bases remained unmatched. The germline V gene has CDR1 MNHEY and CDR2 SMNVEV (reference sequence). The CDR3 loop spans 16 amino acids. CDR3 nucleotide sequence: TGTGCCAGCAGTTTACCTCCGGTTAGCGGGCCTTACGAGCAGTACTTC. Translating gives CASSLPPVSGPYEQYF.

This chain joins TRBV6-5 and TRBJ2-1; weak D call: TRBD2 (6 bases). Germline-derived CDR1 and CDR2 are MNHEY and SVGAGI. The CDR3 is made up of 15 amino acids. Trimming removed 8 bases at V and 0 bases at J, with 14 bases between. The CDR3 sequence is CASLSGRSSYNEQFF. CDR3 sequence (DNA): TGTGCCAGCTTGAGCGGGCGGAGCTCCTACAATGAGCAGTTCTTC.

The chain employs TRBV5-1 and TRBJ1-4, with 9 positions matching TRBD1. The CDR3 totals 15 residues. Germline values: CDR1 SGHRS, CDR2 YFSETQ. J gave up 7 bases and V 0 bases, and 4 bases lay outside the gene matches. The CDR3 DNA reads TGCGCCAGCAGCTTGGTGGGGACAGGGAGTGAAAAACTGTTTTTT. Translation: CASSLVGTGSEKLFF.

The count of this clone is one. The V and J genes are TRBV7-6 and TRBJ2-3; 10 bases are a match to TRBD1. The CDR3 sequence is 14 residues long. With 7 bases clipped from V and 3 bases from J, the junction kept 4 bases outside the gene matches. The germline CDR1 and CDR2 sequences are SGHVS and FNYEAQ. CDR3 bases: TGTGCCAGCACCCGGGACAGGGGTACAGATACGCAGTATTTT. It translates to CASTRDRGTDTQYF.

The chain has TRBV7-6 and TRBJ1-2; a weak D match, TRBD1 (6 bases). The CDR3 sequence is 13 residues long. Germline-derived CDR1 and CDR2 are SGHVS and FNYEAQ. V was clipped by 4 bases and J by 6 bases, with 12 bases between them. The CDR3 protein is CASSSITGNGYTF. The CDR3 DNA is TGTGCCAGCAGCTCAATAACAGGGAATGGCTACACCTTC. The whole variable domain, remainder taken from reference TRBV7-6 and TRBJ1-2, is GAGVSQSPRYKVTKRGQDVALRCDPISGHVSLYWYRQALGQGPEFLTYFNYEAQQDKSGLPNDRFSAERPEGSISTLTIQRTEQRDSAMYRCASSSITGNGYTFGSGTRLTVV.

As to this clone: The junction departs from the called germline gene at one end, perhaps through a read error. This chain joins TRBV20-1 and TRBJ2-1; 7 bases fit TRBD1. Germline V gene sequence: CDR1 DFQATT, CDR2 SNEGSKA (reference sequence). This CDR3 contains 11 residues. The CDR3 loop is CSATTGISGIF. The CDR3 nucleotides read TGCAGTGCTACGACAGGGATAAGCGGAATCTTC.

J is TRBJ2-7 and V is TRBV28; 10 nucleotides align to TRBD2. CDR3 length: 19 residues. The germline V gene encodes CDR1 MDHEN and CDR2 SYDVKM. V shed 8 bases, J shed 4 bases, and the junction held 23 bases outside the gene matches. The CDR3 is CASPPSYSAGGGYSYEQYF. In nucleotides, the CDR3 is TGTGCCAGCCCACCTTCCTATTCAGCGGGAGGGGGTTATTCATACGAGCAGTACTTC.

The chain joins TRBV28 to TRBJ1-2, with 8 bases fitting TRBD1. The CDR3 loop spans 16 amino acids. The J segment lost 3 bases and the V segment lost 3 bases, leaving 9 bases of the junction unmatched. In germline, CDR1 is MDHEN, CDR2 SYDVKM. CDR3 amino acids: CASSFPGQGRDYGYTF. The CDR3 nucleotides read TGTGCCAGCAGTTTTCCCGGACAGGGAAGGGACTATGGCTACACCTTC.

V usage is TRBV9 and J usage is TRBJ2-1, with 8 bases lining up with TRBD2. Germline CDR1 and CDR2: SGDLS and YYNGEE. CDR3 length equals 21 residues. With 1 base clipped from V and 9 bases from J, the junction kept 27 bases outside the gene matches. Written as DNA, the CDR3 is TGTGCCAGCAGCGTAAAGCCGGTCGGCCAGATAGCGGGGACCTTACACGGTGAGCAGTTCTTC. The encoded protein is CASSVKPVGQIAGTLHGEQFF.

The V and J genes are TRBV24-1 and TRBJ2-2; 7 nucleotides line up with TRBD1. Trimming at V came to 4 bases and at J to 9 bases, leaving 7 bases not matched to a gene. The CDR3 loop spans 14 amino acids. The V gene's germline CDR1 is KGHDR and CDR2 SFDVKD. The CDR3 DNA follows: TGTGCCACCAGTGACCCGACAGGGCAGCGGGAGCTGTTTTTT. It translates to CATSDPTGQRELFF.

The chain has TRBV28 and TRBJ1-1, with TRBD1 matching 9 bases. CDR3 length: 12 amino acids. Germline V lookup: CDR1 MDHEN, CDR2 SYDVKM. V was pared by 2 bases and J by 8 bases, with 0 bases of the junction left unmatched. As DNA, the CDR3 is TGTGCCAGCAGTTTAGGACAGGGGGAAGCTTTCTTT. Translating gives CASSLGQGEAFF.

The chain is built from TRBV7-9 and TRBJ2-3, with 7 nucleotides matching TRBD2. The CDR3 contains 19 residues. Trimming at V came to 8 bases and at J to 8 bases, leaving 28 bases not matched to a gene. Germline V gene data show CDR1 as SEHNR and CDR2 as FQNEAQ (reference sequence). This chain's CDR3 is CASHSGTNPGLPPLGTQYF. The CDR3 DNA is TGTGCCAGCCATTCGGGTACCAATCCGGGACTACCTCCCCTAGGTACGCAGTATTTT.